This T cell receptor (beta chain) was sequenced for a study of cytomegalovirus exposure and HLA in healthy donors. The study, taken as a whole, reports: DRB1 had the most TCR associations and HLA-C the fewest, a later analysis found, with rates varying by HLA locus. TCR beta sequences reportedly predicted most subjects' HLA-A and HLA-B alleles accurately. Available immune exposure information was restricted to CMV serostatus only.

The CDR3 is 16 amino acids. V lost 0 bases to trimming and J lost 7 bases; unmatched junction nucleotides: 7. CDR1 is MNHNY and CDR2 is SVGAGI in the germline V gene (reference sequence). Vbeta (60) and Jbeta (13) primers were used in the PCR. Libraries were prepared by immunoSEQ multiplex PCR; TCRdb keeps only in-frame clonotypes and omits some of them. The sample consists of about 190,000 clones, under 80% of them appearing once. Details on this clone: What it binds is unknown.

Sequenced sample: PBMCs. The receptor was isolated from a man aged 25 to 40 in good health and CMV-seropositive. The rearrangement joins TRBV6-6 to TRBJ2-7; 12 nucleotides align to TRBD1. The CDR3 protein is CASSYSGDRGLGEQYF. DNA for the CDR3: TGTGCCAGCAGTTACTCAGGGGACAGGGGGCTAGGGGAGCAGTACTTC.